Listed here are 21 T cell receptor beta chains from one sample, sequenced in a study of post-analysis software for immune sequencing data. The study's findings and limits: Patients showed TRBV5-6, TRBV5-1 and TRBV20-1 among five TRBV segments more frequent than in controls.

Unique molecular identifiers tagged the TCR beta cDNA libraries. TCRdb independently ran MiXCR on the PCR reads; one entry per CDR3 protein. The sample carries hundreds of thousands of distinct CDR3 sequences, just under 30% recorded once. No antigen is known for these receptors. Sequenced material: blood. The receptors shown here come from a girl aged 5-17 years with multiple sclerosis.

This clonotype has only a few counts. CDR3 coding DNA: TGTGCCAGCAGTTTAATAGGGCGGCCGAACACTGAAGCTTTCTTT. This sequence encodes CASSLIGRPNTEAFF. The chain combines TRBV12-3 or TRBV12-4 with TRBJ1-1; unclear D gene. The CDR3 contains 15 residues. The V gene lost 2 bases and the J gene lost 1 base, with 11 bases spanning the gap.

The rearrangement links TRBV9 to TRBJ1-2, with D hard to call. V lost 0 bases and J 7 bases, leaving 7 bases between the germline ends. There are 12 residues in the CDR3. CDR1 is SGDLS and CDR2 is YYNGEE in the germline V gene. The CDR3 DNA sequence: TGTGCCAGCAGCGTAGGCTTAGGTGGCTACACCTTC. As protein: CASSVGLGGYTF.

This chain connects TRBV25-1 to TRBJ2-7; D is perhaps TRBD2 (5 bases). The germline CDR1 and CDR2 sequences are MGHDK and SYGVNS. The CDR3 extends over 14 amino acids. Trimming took off 10 bases at V and 2 bases at J, with 18 bases between the two ends. Here the CDR3 reads CATTDGVQTYEQYF. In DNA, the CDR3 is TGTGCCACCACCGACGGGGTGCAAACCTACGAGCAGTACTTC.

This clonotype was recorded at least ten times. The chain couples TRBV7-2 to TRBJ2-1; 14 nucleotides align to TRBD2. This CDR3 is 15 amino acids long. V lost 3 bases, J lost 8 bases, and 3 bases stayed unmatched. The germline CDR1 and CDR2 sequences are SGHTA and FQGNSA. The DNA for the CDR3 is TGTGCCAGCAGCTTGGGACTAGCGGGAGCGGATGAGCAGTTCTTC. Translating it yields CASSLGLAGADEQFF.

The chain has TRBV27 and TRBJ1-6, with 9 bases aligning to TRBD1. This CDR3 comprises 15 residues. Trimming took 5 bases from V and 5 from J; bases not matched to a gene: 4. CDR1 is MNHEY, CDR2 SMNVEV, per germline (reference sequence). CDR3 in DNA: TGTGCCAGCAGTCCTTGGACAGGGGATAATTCACCCCTCCACTTT. Protein: CASSPWTGDNSPLHF.

The genes are TRBV7-9 and TRBJ2-7, with D possibly called TRBD1 or TRBD2 (6 bases each). V was pared by 1 base and J by 7 bases, with 14 bases between. This CDR3 is 14 amino acids long. Germline V gene data show CDR1 as SEHNR and CDR2 as FQNEAQ (reference sequence). The CDR3 protein is CASSLVSGASEQYF. CDR3 DNA: TGTGCCAGCAGCTTAGTCTCGGGGGCGAGTGAGCAGTACTTC.

This chain uses TRBV10-3 with TRBJ2-7; D is perhaps TRBD2 (5 bases). V was shortened by 4 bases and J by 2 bases, with 12 bases between the two germline ends. The CDR3 sequence is 14 residues long. Germline V CDR1 and CDR2: ENHRY, SYGVKD. The CDR3: CAISGSTTPYEQYF. In DNA, the CDR3 is TGTGCCATCAGTGGTTCGACTACACCCTACGAGCAGTACTTC.

The genes are TRBV6-4 and TRBJ2-1; weak D call: TRBD1 (5 bases). Per the germline V gene, CDR1 is MRHNA and CDR2 is SNTAGT. With 3 bases removed from V and 6 bases from J, the gap between germline ends came to 15 bases. This CDR3 is 15 amino acids long. DNA of the CDR3: TGTGCCAGCAGTGAGGAGACAGCTACACCCAATGAGCAGTTCTTC. Its protein product is CASSEETATPNEQFF.

V gene TRBV4-3 combines with J gene TRBJ1-2; possible D gene TRBD1, 5 bases. The CDR3 has 15 amino acids. Germline V gene lookup returns CDR1 LGHNA and CDR2 YSLEER. Trimming cost V 1 base and J 8 bases, with 17 bases left between them. This CDR3 reads CASSQVPGTPIGYTF. The CDR3 bases are TGCGCCAGCAGCCAAGTGCCCGGGACTCCTATCGGCTACACCTTC.

This clonotype was seen at least ten times. J is TRBJ2-5 and V is TRBV15; 8 nucleotides agree with TRBD1. V dropped 1 base and J dropped 4; count of bases not matched to a gene: 2. CDR3 length: 14 amino acids. CDR1 is LNHNV and CDR2 is YYDKDF in the germline V gene (reference sequence). CDR3 DNA: TGTGCCACCAGCAGAGGACAGGGGCTAGAGACCCAGTACTTC. Its protein product is CATSRGQGLETQYF. Combining the CDR3 with reference TRBV15 and TRBJ2-5 gives the whole variable domain DAMVIQNPRYQVTQFGKPVTLSCSQTLNHNVMYWYQQKSSQAPKLLFHYYDKDFNNEADTPDNFQSRRPNTSFCFLDIRSPGLGDTAMYLCATSRGQGLETQYFGPGTRLLVL.

To note about this clonotype: At one of its ends the junction is not consistent with the germline gene, which may arise from a read error. V and J are TRBV20-1 and TRBJ2-3; 7 nucleotides align to TRBD1. The CDR3 loop spans 15 amino acids. Germline V gives CDR1 DFQATT, CDR2 SNEGSKA (reference sequence). The chain's CDR3 is CSTRETGRSTDTQYF. CDR3 sequence (DNA): TGCAGTACTAGAGAGACAGGGCGAAGCACAGATACGCAGTATTTT.

This clonotype was picked up a small number of times. V is TRBV9 and J is TRBJ2-7; D may match TRBD1 or TRBD2 (5 bases each). The CDR3 runs 14 residues. The germline V and J ends were trimmed by 4 bases and 2 bases, with 13 bases remaining between them. From germline, CDR1 is SGDLS and CDR2 YYNGEE. The CDR3: CASSHRDGPYEQYF. The CDR3 nucleotides are TGTGCCAGCAGCCACCGGGACGGCCCCTACGAGCAGTACTTC.

The chain uses TRBV24-1 and TRBJ2-1; D is uncertain. The CDR3 has 13 residues. Trimming stripped 5 bases from V and 0 bases from J, with 4 bases between. Germline V lookup: CDR1 KGHDR, CDR2 SFDVKD. Here the CDR3 reads CATSAFSYNEQFF. The CDR3 nucleotides are TGTGCCACCAGTGCTTTCTCCTACAATGAGCAGTTCTTC.

The chain combines TRBV5-1 with TRBJ1-4; D is perhaps TRBD1 (6 bases). CDR3 size: 15 residues. V lost 3 bases, J lost 6 bases, and 15 bases lay in between. Looked up from germline, CDR1 is SGHRS and CDR2 is YFSETQ. The CDR3 DNA sequence: TGCGCCAGCAGCTATGGGACACGGGGTGATGAAAAACTGTTTTTT. Amino acid sequence: CASSYGTRGDEKLFF.

A remark on this clonotype: Mismatch with germline at one junction end may stem from a read error. CDR3 in amino acids: CAGSLGGLAGRTDTQYF. CDR3 sequence (DNA): TGTGCCGGCAGCTTAGGAGGACTAGCGGGGCGCACAGATACGCAGTATTTT. The chain recombines TRBV7-2 with TRBJ2-3; 12 bases line up with TRBD2. The CDR3 has 17 residues. Germline-derived CDR1 and CDR2 are SGHTA and FQGNSA.

This clonotype was counted only a few times. The gene calls are TRBV28 and TRBJ1-2; D remains ambiguous. Trimming stripped 7 bases from V and 4 bases from J, with 22 bases between. Germline V gene lookup returns CDR1 MDHEN and CDR2 SYDVKM. The CDR3 runs to 16 residues. The CDR3 loop is CASTSLLPQSSYGYTF. Written as DNA, the CDR3 is TGTGCCAGCACCTCATTACTCCCACAGTCGTCCTATGGCTACACCTTC.

The genes are TRBV5-1 and TRBJ2-1; tentatively, D is TRBD1 (6 bases). This CDR3 has 15 amino acids. Deletions cut 1 base from V and 7 bases from J, with 15 bases between. CDR1 SGHRS and CDR2 YFSETQ come from the germline V gene. CDR3 in amino acids: CASSLRSRGSNEQFF. DNA for the CDR3: TGCGCCAGCAGCTTGAGAAGCAGGGGCTCTAATGAGCAGTTCTTC.

The genes are TRBV25-1 and TRBJ2-2, with 8 bases fitting TRBD1. Germline V CDR1 and CDR2: MGHDK, SYGVNS. Trimming removed 4 bases from V and 6 bases from J; junction bases left unmatched: 16. The CDR3 has 18 residues. CDR3 amino acids: CASSALHLGQGTPGELFF. As DNA, the CDR3 is TGTGCCAGCAGTGCATTGCATCTAGGACAGGGAACACCCGGGGAGCTGTTTTTT.

This clonotype was observed a handful of times. In nucleotides, the CDR3 is TGCAGCGTTGTGGGCAGGAAATCTGAAGCTTTCTTT. Its translation: CSVVGRKSEAFF. The V gene is TRBV29-1, the J gene TRBJ1-1; no clear D. CDR3 length: 12 amino acids. V dropped 4 bases and J dropped 6 bases, with 12 bases sitting between them. Germline CDR1 reads SQVTM; CDR2 reads ANQGSEA.

This clonotype came up a few times. This rearrangement joins TRBV12-3 or TRBV12-4 to TRBJ2-4; 11 bases are a match to TRBD2. The end of the DNA aligns better with TRBJ2-7, so the J call may be wrong. This CDR3 region has 14 residues. The CDR3 loop is CASRLAGGAYEQYF. The CDR3, as DNA: TGTGCCAGCAGGCTAGCGGGAGGTGCCTACGAGCAGTACTTC.

The rearrangement links TRBV6-5 to TRBJ1-1, with D maybe TRBD1 (5 bases). CDR3 length equals 12 residues. V lost 6 bases and J lost 4, with 9 bases in between. The germline V gene encodes CDR1 MNHEY and CDR2 SVGAGI. The CDR3 spells CASRRQSTEAFF. CDR3 DNA sequence: TGTGCCAGCAGAAGACAGTCCACTGAAGCTTTCTTT.